Given below is one TCR beta chain in context. The antigen is undetermined. This PCR relied on a set of 60 Vbeta primers and 13 Jbeta primers. Sequencing used immunoSEQ multiplex PCR; TCRdb keeps in-frame clones, though not all of them. The sample yields some 44,000 clones, about 50% seen once. The data belong to a study of cytomegalovirus exposure and HLA in healthy donors. Findings of the study overall: For TCR beta chains, V- and J-gene trimming was later linked to a missense DCLRE1C variant.

V was trimmed by 2 bases and J by 2 bases, leaving 6 bases between them. Germline CDR1 and CDR2: MNHEY and SMNVEV (reference sequence). The length of the CDR3 is 13 residues. The V call is TRBV27, the J call TRBJ1-2; D remains unclear. The source of this sequence is a human donor in good health. Sequenced sample: PBMCs. The CDR3, as DNA: TGTGCCAGCAGTTTAAAGAGAAACTATGGCTACACCTTC. This sequence encodes CASSLKRNYGYTF.